This T cell receptor beta chain was captured by sequencing in a study of T cell responses to AZD1222 COVID-19 vaccine (dated by TCRdb to the early 2020s). Study-level background: TCR sequencing was performed for 230 to 250 trial participants, of whom some 200 were given two doses of AZD1222 and around 25 were given two doses of MenACWY control vaccine. Enrollment into the trials was organized by age into subgroups of 18-55, 56-69 and 70-plus years, and those subgroups contained around 150, 28 and 57 TCR-sequenced participants, respectively. General conclusions and limits of the study: A significant rise in spike-specific TCR breadth and depth was observed after two AZD1222 doses relative to day 0 and relative to MenACWY recipients. Most participants were white British and females outnumbered males, and the authors suggested that clonal diversity may have been underestimated. Vaccine-associated CD4 TCRs spanned the whole spike protein, with dominant responses in regions 160-218 and 743-854. Because no day 14 peak-response samples were available, the repertoires could be characterized only after the peak T cell response. In the small 56-69-year group, the increase in depth fell short of significance, most likely because of low power. Only five or six AZD1222 recipients were SARS-CoV-2 seropositive at baseline, limiting conclusions about previously exposed vaccinees. Reportedly, close to half of the unique spike-specific TCRs recognized epitopes lying outside the regions that are mutated in the B.1.351 and B.1.1.7 variants.

The meaning of the sample's time point label: about 28 days (+/-7) after the second vaccine dose. AZD1222 recipients with second doses at about 4 weeks or about 12 weeks were pooled, because spike-specific TCR depth and breadth did not differ between schedules. Vaccinee samples were obtained from the UK trials COV001 and COV002, which included a single-blind randomized controlled phase 2/3 trial of AZD1222 (ChAdOx1 nCoV-19) in healthy adults. Trial participant PBMC samples were collected at day 0 and day 28 after the second dose for TCRbeta chain sequencing. There are 15 amino acids in the CDR3, from cysteine to phenylalanine inclusive. Just CDR3 DNA is preserved here, 45 bases in frame from base 1. CDR1 and CDR2 are drawn from the germline V gene (reference sequence): MNHEY, SMNVEV. Ends trimmed: V by 6 bases, J by 7 bases; bases unmatched to a gene: 13. Notes on this clone: There is no known antigen for this receptor. No base quality information exists; no much larger clone differs at one position.

The CDR3 regions of human TCRbeta chains were analyzed by immunosequencing. As for the authors' bioinformatics: TCRs in the repertoires were compared against a reference library of SARS-CoV-2-specific TCRs that had been generated with the MIRA antigen-specificity platform. Breadth was defined as the fraction of unique TCRs that were SARS-CoV-2-associated, and depth was defined as the fraction of total T cells that were SARS-CoV-2-associated. Each spike-specific TCR was assigned to its reactive spike region and to a CD4 or CD8 class using the MIRA data. Log10-transformed breadth and depth values were compared by one-way ANOVA with Sidak's multiple comparisons tests. TCRdb took this table from immuneACCESS and kept in-frame rearrangements with V and J called. Such tables lack part of the clones; where checked against another copy, unresolved V genes explain under half of the gap, and the rest is unexplained. From that table come the V and J calls and clone size; the DNA was used to work out D and trimming. In all, the sample holds about 110,000 clones, and 90% of those were seen once. The ten largest clonotypes hold roughly 8% of the sample.

Rearrangement joined TRBV27 to TRBJ2-7, with TRBD1 identical over 9 junction bases. The sample was peripheral blood, taken 28 days after the second AZD1222 dose. The sequence came from an adult who received the AZD1222 COVID-19 vaccine. The DNA sequence follows: TGTGCCAGCAGATCCGCCGGGACAGGGAGGGGAGAGCAGTACTTC. This encodes CASRSAGTGRGEQYF.